One sample yielded the 20 T cell receptor beta chains listed below, sequenced in a study of PD-1 blockade in classical Hodgkin lymphoma. The data were produced by immunoSEQ multiplex PCR, yet TCRdb's version contains in-frame clones alone and is incomplete. In the table there are under 80,000 clones, over 85% of which are singletons. Time point meaning: newly diagnosed, previously untreated cHL patient sample. Sequences were obtained from peripheral blood mononuclear cells (PBMCs). The source is a human donor with classical Hodgkin lymphoma.

This chain connects TRBV5-1 to TRBJ1-4; TRBD1 matches 9 bases. Germline lookup yields CDR1 SGHRS and CDR2 YFSETQ. The CDR3 is made up of 16 amino acids. The V segment lost 4 bases and the J segment 4 bases; nucleotides outside the gene matches: 8. CDR3 in DNA: TGCGCCAGCAGCCCCGAGGGACAGGGAAGTAATGAAAAACTGTTTTTT. This gives the protein CASSPEGQGSNEKLFF.

The chain links TRBV5-1 to TRBJ1-6, with D perhaps matching TRBD1 (5 bases). Germline values: CDR1 SGHRS, CDR2 YFSETQ. The length of the CDR3 is 14 residues. V was pared by 0 bases and J by 8 bases, with 9 bases between. CDR3 DNA sequence: TGCGCCAGCAGCTTGGCGTGGGGGGATTCACCCCTCCACTTT. Translating gives CASSLAWGDSPLHF.

The rearrangement uses TRBV14 and TRBJ2-3, with D unclear. The germline V gene encodes CDR1 SGHDN and CDR2 FVKESK. This CDR3 contains 14 residues. V lost 2 bases and J lost 0, with 6 bases in between. CDR3 amino acids: CASSQLGSTDTQYF. CDR3 nucleotides: TGTGCCAGCAGCCAACTGGGTAGCACAGATACGCAGTATTTT.

This clone was picked up one time. The rearrangement joins TRBV7-9 to TRBJ2-3; tentatively, D is TRBD1 or TRBD2 (6 bases each). The CDR3 consists of 18 residues. The V end was cut by 2 bases, the J end by 2 bases, with 20 bases between. In germline, CDR1 is SEHNR, CDR2 FQNEAQ (reference sequence). CDR3 nucleotides: TGTGCCAGCAGCTTAAAAGGGGACGAGAGGGGGGACACAGATACGCAGTATTTT. This gives the protein CASSLKGDERGDTDTQYF.

This chain links TRBV10-1 with TRBJ2-1; TRBD2 matches 7 bases. CDR3 length equals 15 residues. With 4 bases clipped from V and 10 bases from J, the junction kept 13 bases outside the gene matches. Germline loops: CDR1 WNHNN, CDR2 SYGVQD (reference sequence). The CDR3 DNA is TGCGCCAGCAGTGGGCCCGGTTCGGTCGGGGGGGAGCAGTTCTTC. Its protein is CASSGPGSVGGEQFF.

This sequence joins TRBV9 and TRBJ2-7; 8 bases line up with TRBD1. Germline V gene data show CDR1 as SGDLS and CDR2 as YYNGEE. Trimming took 3 bases from V and 4 from J; bases not matched to a gene: 12. The CDR3 is 16 amino acids. The CDR3 DNA reads as TGTGCCAGCAGCGCCTCAGACGGGACAGGAATTTACGAGCAGTACTTC. Its protein is CASSASDGTGIYEQYF.

The sample holds one count of this clone. CDR3 nucleotide sequence: TGTGCCAGCAGTGATTGGGGGGCGCGTATTTCTGAAGCTTTCTTT. Translating gives CASSDWGARISEAFF. The chain employs TRBV2 and TRBJ1-1; D is possibly TRBD1 (6 bases). Germline V CDR1 and CDR2: SNHLY, FYNNEI. The CDR3 is 15 residues long. The ends were cut back, 3 bases at V and 6 bases at J, with 17 bases in the middle. The variable domain in full, completed from reference TRBV2 and TRBJ1-1, reads EPEVTQTPSHQVTQMGQEVILRCVPISNHLYFYWYRQILGQKVEFLVSFYNNEISEKSEIFDDQFSVERPDGSNFTLKIRSTKLEDSAMYFCASSDWGARISEAFFGQGTRLTVV.

This chain links TRBV6-5 with TRBJ2-3; no reliable D call. Trimming left V 6 bases short and J 4 bases short, with 11 bases between. This CDR3 is 13 amino acids long. Germline values: CDR1 MNHEY, CDR2 SVGAGI. CDR3 coding DNA: TGTGCCAGCAGCCACCCCGGAGCAGATACGCAGTATTTT. Protein: CASSHPGADTQYF.

This chain uses TRBV7-2 with TRBJ2-3; TRBD2 matches at 13 bases. The CDR3 is 17 residues long. Losses at the gene ends were 4 bases for V and 4 bases for J; bases not matched to a gene: 8. Germline V CDR1 and CDR2: SGHTA, FQGNSA. CDR3 region: CASSSGLAGDKADTQYF. Here the CDR3 DNA reads TGTGCCAGCAGCTCCGGACTAGCGGGAGACAAGGCAGATACGCAGTATTTT.

This chain uses TRBV5-8 with TRBJ2-1, with 9 bases that match TRBD2. V shed 4 bases and J 3 bases; nucleotides not matched to a gene: 5. The CDR3 totals 15 residues. Germline V gives CDR1 SGHTS, CDR2 YDEGEE. This CDR3 reads CASSPTSGHYNEQFF. CDR3 nucleotide sequence: TGTGCCAGCAGCCCGACTAGCGGCCACTACAATGAGCAGTTCTTC.

The rearrangement uses TRBV10-1 and TRBJ2-2; a possible D gene is TRBD1 (6 bases). CDR1 WNHNN and CDR2 SYGVQD come from the germline V gene (reference sequence). Trimming removed 2 bases from V and 2 bases from J, with 12 bases in between. CDR3 size: 16 residues. The CDR3 reads CASSETWDTNTGELFF. The CDR3 region has the DNA TGCGCCAGCAGTGAGACCTGGGACACAAACACCGGGGAGCTGTTTTTT.

The chain carries TRBV19 and TRBJ2-3, with a tentative D call TRBD2 (5 bases). The CDR3 is 15 residues long. Germline CDR1 and CDR2: LNHDA and SQIVND (reference sequence). Between the trimmed V and J ends, which lost 3 bases and 6 bases, there was a span of 16 bases. The CDR3 loop reads CASSITQVGMDTQYF. CDR3 sequence (DNA): TGTGCCAGTAGTATCACGCAGGTCGGGATGGATACGCAGTATTTT.

The V gene is TRBV19, the J gene TRBJ2-7; 7 positions agree with TRBD1. CDR1 LNHDA and CDR2 SQIVND come from the germline V gene (reference sequence). There are 13 residues in the CDR3. Germline trimming cut 1 base from V and 5 bases from J; bases unmatched to any gene: 2. The CDR3 spells CASSIGQGDEQYF. For the CDR3, the DNA is TGTGCCAGTAGTATAGGACAGGGCGACGAGCAGTACTTC.

The gene calls are TRBV5-6 and TRBJ1-5, with D possibly TRBD1 on 5 matching bases. The length of the CDR3 is 14 residues. Trimming shortened V by 4 bases and J by 1 base, and 9 bases separated the two germline ends. Germline lookup yields CDR1 SGHDT and CDR2 YYEEEE. The CDR3 DNA sequence: TGTGCCAGCAGCACAAGGGGCAGCAATCAGCCCCAGCATTTT. This gives the protein CASSTRGSNQPQHF. Full variable domain (outside the CDR3, taken from reference TRBV5-6 and TRBJ1-5): DAGVTQSPTHLIKTRGQQVTLRCSPKSGHDTVSWYQQALGQGPQFIFQYYEEEERQRGNFPDRFSGHQFPNYSSELNVNALLLGDSALYLCASSTRGSNQPQHFGDGTRLSIL.

The chain combines TRBV28 with TRBJ2-1, with D possibly TRBD1 on 5 matching bases. The V end was cut by 7 bases, the J end by 7 bases, with 14 bases between. The CDR3 spans 13 residues. The germline V gene has CDR1 MDHEN and CDR2 SYDVKM. The CDR3 bases are TGTGCCAGCACAACAGGACCTTTAAATGAGCAGTTCTTC. Its translation is CASTTGPLNEQFF.

This clone occurred a few times. The V gene is TRBV9, the J gene TRBJ1-1; no clear D. Per the germline V gene, CDR1 is SGDLS and CDR2 is YYNGEE. The ends were cut back, 4 bases at V and 1 base at J, with 8 bases in the middle. CDR3 size: 13 residues. CDR3 residues: CASSPLGNTEAFF. The CDR3 bases are TGTGCCAGCAGCCCACTCGGGAACACTGAAGCTTTCTTT.

The V call is TRBV7-3, the J call TRBJ1-6; the D is unclear. V lost 4 bases and J 9 bases, leaving 19 bases between the germline ends. Germline loops: CDR1 SGHTA, CDR2 FQGTGA. CDR3 size: 16 residues. The CDR3 loop is CASSSGPGSMGSPLHF. The CDR3 nucleotides are TGTGCCAGCAGCTCCGGCCCGGGATCTATGGGTTCACCCCTCCACTTT.

This sequence joins TRBV28 and TRBJ2-3; D possibly corresponds to TRBD2 (5 bases). The germline V gene has CDR1 MDHEN and CDR2 SYDVKM. The V end lost 8 bases, the J end lost 7 bases, and 10 bases lay between the germline ends. The CDR3 totals 11 residues. CDR3 region: CASGRVHTQYF. Written as DNA, the CDR3 is TGTGCCAGCGGGCGGGTTCATACGCAGTATTTT. Supplemented by reference TRBV28 and TRBJ2-3, the full variable domain reads DVKVTQSSRYLVKRTGEKVFLECVQDMDHENMFWYRQDPGLGLRLIYFSYDVKMKEKGDIPEGYSVSREKKERFSLILESASTNQTSMYLCASGRVHTQYFGPGTRLTVL.

V gene TRBV25-1 combines with J gene TRBJ2-3; D call uncertain. The CDR3 sequence is 14 residues long. Trimming stripped 2 bases from V and 6 bases from J, with 12 bases between. Germline CDR1 and CDR2: MGHDK and SYGVNS. CDR3 residues: CASSEPSLLDTQYF. CDR3 nucleotide sequence: TGTGCCAGCAGTGAACCTAGTCTACTCGATACGCAGTATTTT.

The chain joins TRBV2 to TRBJ1-2; TRBD1 matches 11 bases. Germline loops: CDR1 SNHLY, CDR2 FYNNEI. The CDR3 has 18 residues. After removal of 2 bases from V and 4 bases from J, the junction contained 12 bases not matched to a gene. The CDR3 protein is CASSEYGWTGGGLYGYTF. CDR3 bases: TGTGCCAGCAGTGAATATGGGTGGACAGGGGGCGGTCTCTATGGCTACACCTTC.